The 27 T cell receptor beta chains below come from one sample, sequenced in a study of cytomegalovirus exposure and HLA in healthy donors. PCR primers comprised 60 Vbeta and 13 Jbeta primers. Measured with immunoSEQ multiplex PCR; TCRdb has only the in-frame clones, and not every one. Of about 130,000 clones in the sample, approximately 80% were seen once. The source material was PBMCs. These receptors were obtained from a man aged 30-40 years in good health and CMV-seropositive.

The V call is TRBV10-3, the J call TRBJ2-1, with 13 nucleotides matching TRBD2. V lost 10 bases, J lost 2 bases, and 14 bases stayed unmatched. This CDR3 contains 18 residues. The germline CDR1 and CDR2 sequences are ENHRY and SYGVKD. CDR3 protein: CATQGLAGASTTYNEQFF. In nucleotides, the CDR3 is TGTGCCACCCAAGGACTAGCGGGAGCTTCCACAACCTACAATGAGCAGTTCTTC.

The chain is built from TRBV9 and TRBJ2-7; no firm D call. Germline CDR1 reads SGDLS; CDR2 reads YYNGEE. CDR3 length: 13 amino acids. V lost 0 bases and J 2 bases, leaving 6 bases between the germline ends. CDR3 sequence: CASSVGNTYEQYF. CDR3 sequence (DNA): TGTGCCAGCAGCGTAGGTAATACCTACGAGCAGTACTTC.

V is TRBV30 and J is TRBJ2-7, with TRBD2 matching 7 bases. The CDR3 runs to 15 residues. The germline V gene encodes CDR1 GTSNPN and CDR2 SVGIG (reference sequence). V trimming: 0 bases; J trimming: 2 bases; junction bases outside the gene matches: 7. Here the CDR3 DNA reads TGTGCCTGGAGTGTCCCGGGAGGTGTGGCCTACGAGCAGTACTTC. Amino acids: CAWSVPGGVAYEQYF.

The chain joins TRBV27 to TRBJ2-7, with 14 bases aligning to TRBD2. Trimming at V came to 8 bases and at J to 1 base, leaving 10 bases not matched to a gene. Looked up from germline, CDR1 is MNHEY and CDR2 is SMNVEV (reference sequence). The CDR3 runs to 17 residues. CDR3 DNA: TGTGCCAGCGGTGTTGGACTAGCGGGAGGACATTCCTACGAGCAGTACTTC. Its translation: CASGVGLAGGHSYEQYF.

The chain carries TRBV4-2 and TRBJ1-2; D is undetermined. V was trimmed by 1 base and J by 4 bases, leaving 7 bases between them. Germline assignment: CDR1 LGHNA and CDR2 YNFKEQ. The CDR3 sequence is 13 residues long. Here the CDR3 reads CASSQVQSYGYTF. CDR3 nucleotide sequence: TGTGCCAGCAGCCAAGTCCAGTCCTATGGCTACACCTTC.

The V gene is TRBV7-9, the J gene TRBJ1-5, with D perhaps matching TRBD1 (6 bases). In germline, CDR1 is SEHNR, CDR2 FQNEAQ (reference sequence). CDR3 length equals 14 residues. The ends were cut back, 2 bases at V and 5 bases at J, with 10 bases in the middle. The CDR3 loop reads CASSLSGDHQPQHF. CDR3 sequence (DNA): TGTGCCAGCAGCTTATCAGGGGACCATCAGCCCCAGCATTTT.

The chain joins TRBV5-1 to TRBJ2-1; tentatively, D is TRBD2 (6 bases). From germline, CDR1 is SGHRS and CDR2 YFSETQ. This CDR3 contains 16 residues. V lost 0 bases, J lost 1 base, and 11 bases lay in between. As DNA, the CDR3 is TGCGCCAGCAGCTTGGTCGGGACTGGGTCCTACAATGAGCAGTTCTTC. Amino acid sequence: CASSLVGTGSYNEQFF. The full variable domain, rest sourced from reference TRBV5-1 and TRBJ2-1, is KAGVTQTPRYLIKTRGQQVTLSCSPISGHRSVSWYQQTPGQGLQFLFEYFSETQRNKGNFPGRFSGRQFSNSRSEMNVSTLELGDSALYLCASSLVGTGSYNEQFFGPGTRLTVL.

The genes are TRBV6-5 and TRBJ1-5, with 8 positions matching TRBD1. The CDR3 has 13 residues. Germline trimming cut 9 bases from V and 4 bases from J; bases unmatched to any gene: 5. Germline V gene sequence: CDR1 MNHEY, CDR2 SVGAGI. This chain's CDR3 is CASRTGTNQPQHF. In nucleotides, the CDR3 is TGTGCCAGTAGGACAGGGACTAATCAGCCCCAGCATTTT.

The chain employs TRBV15 and TRBJ1-1; TRBD1 is a possible D gene (6 bases). V was clipped by 5 bases and J by 4 bases, with 14 bases between them. The CDR3 loop spans 14 amino acids. CDR1 and CDR2 (germline): LNHNV, YYDKDF (reference sequence). CDR3 residues: CATSQGRGGTEAFF. CDR3 in DNA: TGTGCCACCAGCCAGGGGAGGGGTGGCACTGAAGCTTTCTTT.

The chain recombines TRBV7-9 with TRBJ2-7, with 11 nucleotides matching TRBD1. The CDR3 has 16 amino acids. The J segment lost 5 bases and the V segment lost 1 base, leaving 7 bases of the junction unmatched. Germline lookup yields CDR1 SEHNR and CDR2 FQNEAQ (reference sequence). As DNA, the CDR3 is TGTGCCAGCAGCTTAGTGTCCGGGACAGGGGGGAACGAGCAGTACTTC. Protein sequence: CASSLVSGTGGNEQYF. Supplemented by reference TRBV7-9 and TRBJ2-7, the full variable domain reads DTGVSQNPRHKITKRGQNVTFRCDPISEHNRLYWYRQTLGQGPEFLTYFQNEAQLEKSRLLSDRFSAERPKGSFSTLEIQRTEQGDSAMYLCASSLVSGTGGNEQYFGPGTRLTVT.

This clone was seen once. This rearrangement joins TRBV25-1 to TRBJ1-2; TRBD1 agrees at 8 bases. Germline CDR1 MGHDK, CDR2 SYGVNS. V dropped 6 bases and J dropped 1; count of bases not matched to a gene: 4. This CDR3 has 14 residues. The CDR3 sequence is CASRSGGDNYGYTF. CDR3 DNA: TGTGCCAGCAGATCAGGGGGCGATAACTATGGCTACACCTTC.

Here the CDR3 DNA reads TGTGCCAGCAGTTTAATGGGGGGGCAGCCCCAGCATTTT. Residues: CASSLMGGQPQHF. The V gene is TRBV27, the J gene TRBJ1-5; TRBD1 is a possible D gene (5 bases). V lost 2 bases, J lost 7 bases, and 9 bases lay in between. Germline V gene sequence: CDR1 MNHEY, CDR2 SMNVEV (reference sequence). CDR3 length: 13 residues.

The chain uses TRBV27 and TRBJ1-1; TRBD1 aligns across 8 bases. The CDR3 consists of 19 residues. Germline V gives CDR1 MNHEY, CDR2 SMNVEV (reference sequence). Trimming cost V 2 bases and J 3 bases; bases outside gene matches: 17. CDR3 sequence: CASSLTTILIGQGYTEAFF. CDR3 in DNA: TGTGCCAGCAGTTTAACAACAATCCTAATTGGACAGGGCTACACTGAAGCTTTCTTT.

The rearrangement uses TRBV9 and TRBJ2-2; possible D gene TRBD2, 6 bases. Germline CDR1 is SGDLS and CDR2 is YYNGEE. Trimming removed 0 bases from V and 7 bases from J, with 13 bases in between. This CDR3 contains 15 residues. The CDR3 reads CASSVGRLGVGELFF. In DNA, the CDR3 is TGTGCCAGCAGCGTAGGGAGACTAGGGGTCGGGGAGCTGTTTTTT.

V usage is TRBV27 and J usage is TRBJ2-7; 10 bases match TRBD2. The CDR3 is 15 amino acids. CDR1 and CDR2 from the germline V gene are MNHEY and SMNVEV (reference sequence). Losses at the gene ends were 4 bases for V and 3 bases for J; bases not matched to a gene: 6. The CDR3 loop is CASSSGPSGSYEQYF. DNA for the CDR3: TGTGCCAGCAGTTCCGGGCCTAGCGGGAGCTACGAGCAGTACTTC.

The rearrangement links TRBV9 to TRBJ1-1; 7 bases fit TRBD1. The ends lost 3 bases at V and 4 bases at J; junction bases unmatched: 6. Germline V gene lookup returns CDR1 SGDLS and CDR2 YYNGEE. The CDR3 sequence is 14 residues long. The CDR3 here is CASSARDSFTEAFF. CDR3 bases: TGTGCCAGCAGCGCCCGGGACAGTTTCACTGAAGCTTTCTTT.

This clone turned up a few times. The chain employs TRBV7-2 and TRBJ2-7; TRBD2 matches 11 bases. Germline V gene sequence: CDR1 SGHTA, CDR2 FQGNSA. J gave up 13 bases and V 1 base, and 6 bases lay outside the gene matches. The CDR3 is made up of 13 amino acids. In DNA form, the CDR3 reads TGTGCCAGCAGCTTAGGGCTAGCGGGAGGAACCTACTTC. Translation gives CASSLGLAGGTYF.

The chain combines TRBV10-3 with TRBJ2-1, with 10 positions matching TRBD2. Germline V gene sequence: CDR1 ENHRY, CDR2 SYGVKD. The CDR3 is made up of 16 amino acids. V gave up 6 bases and J gave up 0 bases; unmatched junction bases: 5. Written as DNA, the CDR3 is TGTGCCATCAGCCCGGGACTAGCGAGCTCCTACAATGAGCAGTTCTTC. Translated, it gives CAISPGLASSYNEQFF.

The chain is built from TRBV30 and TRBJ2-7, with D tentatively TRBD1 (7 bases). This CDR3 has 13 amino acids. Germline V lookup: CDR1 GTSNPN, CDR2 SVGIG (reference sequence). Between the trimmed V and J ends, which lost 8 bases and 5 bases, there was a span of 19 bases. DNA of the CDR3: TGTGCCACCTTTAGTGGCAGGGGGGACGAGCAGTACTTC. Translating gives CATFSGRGDEQYF.

This chain joins TRBV19 and TRBJ2-7; TRBD2 matches 7 bases. The J segment lost 0 bases and the V segment lost 4 bases, leaving 0 bases of the junction unmatched. This CDR3 contains 13 residues. The germline V gene encodes CDR1 LNHDA and CDR2 SQIVND (reference sequence). The DNA for the CDR3 is TGTGCCAGTAGTAGGGACTACTCCTACGAGCAGTACTTC. Its protein is CASSRDYSYEQYF.

This sequence joins TRBV18 and TRBJ2-5; TRBD1 matches at 11 bases. Looked up from germline, CDR1 is KGHSH and CDR2 is LQKENI. The CDR3 spans 18 residues. Trimming at V came to 1 base and at J to 7 bases, leaving 14 bases not matched to a gene. In DNA, the CDR3 is TGTGCCAGCTCACCACAATACACGGGACAGGGGGTTCCTGGGACCCAGTACTTC. It is translated as CASSPQYTGQGVPGTQYF.

This sequence joins TRBV11-3 and TRBJ2-5; no clear D. Germline CDR1 reads SGHNT; CDR2 reads YENEEA. V gave up 5 bases and J gave up 7 bases, with 14 bases separating them. The CDR3 runs to 13 residues. The CDR3 bases are TGTGCCAGCAGCCCGCGACTCTCGGGGACCCAGTACTTC. Amino acids: CASSPRLSGTQYF.

This clone has only a few counts. The J gene is TRBJ2-7, the V gene TRBV7-8; 8 nucleotides match TRBD2. This CDR3 comprises 14 residues. Trimming took 4 bases from V and 2 from J; bases not matched to a gene: 4. The germline V gene has CDR1 SGHVS and CDR2 FQNEAQ. CDR3 protein: CASSSLTSAYEQYF. For the CDR3, the DNA is TGTGCCAGCAGCTCCCTGACTAGCGCCTACGAGCAGTACTTC.

The V gene is TRBV27, the J gene TRBJ1-4, with D possibly being TRBD1 (6 bases). Trimming shortened V by 6 bases and J by 8 bases, and 22 bases separated the two germline ends. Germline V CDR1 and CDR2: MNHEY, SMNVEV (reference sequence). There are 16 residues in the CDR3. This CDR3 is CASSLSPGHKFEKLFF. The CDR3 region has the DNA TGTGCCAGCAGCTTGTCACCGGGACATAAATTCGAAAAACTGTTTTTT.

A single count supports this clone. The V and J genes are TRBV30 and TRBJ1-1, with D maybe TRBD1 (6 bases). The CDR3 has 15 residues. Germline values: CDR1 GTSNPN, CDR2 SVGIG (reference sequence). V lost 0 bases to trimming and J lost 1 base, with 12 bases between them. The CDR3, as DNA: TGTGCCTGGAGTGTAGGGGGGGCTGGGAACACTGAAGCTTTCTTT. Encoded protein: CAWSVGGAGNTEAFF.

This chain connects TRBV4-3 to TRBJ2-1; 8 bases are shared with TRBD2. The J segment lost 4 bases and the V segment lost 0 bases, leaving 2 bases of the junction unmatched. Looked up from germline, CDR1 is LGHNA and CDR2 is YSLEER. CDR3 length: 15 amino acids. CDR3 sequence (DNA): TGCGCCAGCAGCCAAGATCCTAGCGGGTACAATGAGCAGTTCTTC. This sequence encodes CASSQDPSGYNEQFF.

The genes are TRBV5-4 and TRBJ2-7; D is ambiguous. Germline CDR1 and CDR2: SGHNT and YYREEE (reference sequence). This CDR3 contains 13 residues. The germline V and J ends were trimmed by 0 bases and 3 bases, with 7 bases remaining between them. The CDR3 region has the DNA TGTGCCAGCAGCTTGGGGTCTAGCTACGAGCAGTACTTC. Translation: CASSLGSSYEQYF.